This T cell receptor beta chain was retrieved from a study of blood T cell repertoires in COVID-19. As for the study in general: Samples representing acute and convalescent COVID-19 were sourced from the United States, Italy and Spain. From T cells, B-cell-depleted T cells, or PBMCs came the material, which was cDNA or gDNA.

After removal of 3 bases from V and 7 bases from J, the junction contained 9 bases not matched to a gene. Germline loops: CDR1 SGHDT, CDR2 YYEEEE. The CDR3 loop spans 14 amino acids. Under the authors' procedure: From reference gene primer amplification, estimates of nucleated cell counts were derived. Clones were sequenced by immunoSEQ multiplex PCR, and TCRdb holds only the in-frame ones, with some missing. V, J and clone size reflect that table, while D and trimming were determined from the DNA. Here the sample spans approximately 41,000 clones, around 82% being singletons. The receptor comes from a man in his forties or fifties with active or convalescent COVID-19. The V gene is TRBV5-6, the J gene TRBJ2-5; 7 nucleotides match TRBD2. Sequenced sample: peripheral blood. The CDR3 DNA reads as TGTGCCAGCAGCTGGACTAGACATTACGGGACCCAGTACTTC. Protein: CASSWTRHYGTQYF.